This TCR beta chain is drawn from a study of cytotoxic CD8 clonotypes in ibrutinib-treated CLL. About the study: Included were approximately 10 relapsed/refractory and about 14 treatment-naive patients, of whom some 18 were IGHV unmutated. Broader study findings: Among the clonotypes, public ones were uncommon and contracted or held stable on treatment.

The protocol was immunoSEQ multiplex PCR, while the TCRdb copy is restricted to in-frame clones and leaves out a portion. The sample lists approximately 350,000 clones, 67% occurring once. PBMCs that had been cryopreserved were the source of about 2 micrograms of genomic DNA for TCR beta libraries. With respect to this clone: Its matching antigen is unknown.

Trimming stripped 4 bases from V and 6 bases from J, with 7 bases between. The CDR3 runs to 11 residues. Germline lookup yields CDR1 MNHEY and CDR2 SMNVEV (reference sequence). The TCR was taken from a human donor with chronic lymphocytic leukemia. This chain uses TRBV27 with TRBJ2-7, with unresolved D. Sequenced here: PBMCs, sampled after 36 months of ibrutinib treatment. This CDR3 is CASSSAGEQYF. The CDR3 DNA reads as TGTGCCAGCAGTTCCGCAGGCGAGCAGTACTTC.